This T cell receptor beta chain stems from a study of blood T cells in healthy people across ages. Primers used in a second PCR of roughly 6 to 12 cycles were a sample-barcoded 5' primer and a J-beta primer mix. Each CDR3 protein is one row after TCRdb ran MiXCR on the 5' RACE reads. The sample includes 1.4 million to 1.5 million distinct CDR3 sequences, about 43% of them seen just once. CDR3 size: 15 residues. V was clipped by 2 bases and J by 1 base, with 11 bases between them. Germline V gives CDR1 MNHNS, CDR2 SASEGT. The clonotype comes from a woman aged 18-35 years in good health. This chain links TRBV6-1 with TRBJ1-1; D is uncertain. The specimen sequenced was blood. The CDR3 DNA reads TGTGCCAGCAGTGAACCAGGCGAGACGAACACTGAAGCTTTCTTT. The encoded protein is CASSEPGETNTEAFF.